By proportion, the clone carrying this T cell receptor beta chain is medium-sized. As yet, its antigen is unknown. The entry originates in a study of PD-1 blockade in classical Hodgkin lymphoma. Overall study: On a schedule of every 2 weeks, patients received nivolumab 3 mg/kg intravenously.

Study-level results: Newly diagnosed patients had diversity similar to the baseline diversity of complete responders. TCR diversity rose significantly by C4D1 in CD4+ but not CD8+ cells.

With no exception, relapse followed autologous stem cell transplantation in all patients, and brentuximab vedotin exposure varied. CDR3 length: 16 amino acids. V gave up 5 bases and J gave up 5 bases; unmatched junction bases: 11. Germline-derived CDR1 and CDR2 are SEHNR and FQNEAQ (reference sequence). The table came from immunoSEQ multiplex PCR; TCRdb's copy has only in-frame clones and leaves some out. The table records nearly 55,000 clones, 81% of them present only once. This chain uses TRBV7-9 with TRBJ2-1; 8 bases agree with TRBD1. The sequenced sample was peripheral blood mononuclear cells (PBMCs), obtained at baseline. This sequence was found in a human donor with classical Hodgkin lymphoma. The chain's CDR3 is CASSPGGGTGDNEQFF. CDR3 bases: TGTGCCAGCAGCCCAGGGGGCGGGACTGGGGACAATGAGCAGTTCTTC.